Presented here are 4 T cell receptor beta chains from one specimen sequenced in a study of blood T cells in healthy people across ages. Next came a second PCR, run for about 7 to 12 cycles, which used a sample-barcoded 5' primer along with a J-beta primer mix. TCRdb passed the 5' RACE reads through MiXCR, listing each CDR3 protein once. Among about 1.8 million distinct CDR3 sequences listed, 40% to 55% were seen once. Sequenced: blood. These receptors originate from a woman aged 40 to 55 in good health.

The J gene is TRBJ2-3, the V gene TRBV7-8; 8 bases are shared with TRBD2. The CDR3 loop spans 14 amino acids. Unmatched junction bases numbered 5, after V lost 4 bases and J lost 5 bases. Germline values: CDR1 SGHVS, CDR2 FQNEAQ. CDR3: CASSYSGVGDTQYF. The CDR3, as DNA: TGTGCCAGCAGCTATAGCGGGGTGGGAGATACGCAGTATTTT.

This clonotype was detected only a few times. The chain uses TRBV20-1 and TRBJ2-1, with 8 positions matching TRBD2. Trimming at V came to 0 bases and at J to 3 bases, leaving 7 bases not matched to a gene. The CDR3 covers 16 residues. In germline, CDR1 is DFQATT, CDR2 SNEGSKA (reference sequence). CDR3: CSARDPGGDFYNEQFF. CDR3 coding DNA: TGCAGTGCTAGAGATCCCGGGGGGGACTTCTACAATGAGCAGTTCTTC.

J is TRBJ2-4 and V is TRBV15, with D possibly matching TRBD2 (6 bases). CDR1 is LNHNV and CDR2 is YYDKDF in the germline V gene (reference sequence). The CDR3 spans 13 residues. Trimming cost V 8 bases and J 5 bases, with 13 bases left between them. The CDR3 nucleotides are TGTGCCACCGGGGGGATTCCTGAAAACATTCAGTACTTC. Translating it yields CATGGIPENIQYF.

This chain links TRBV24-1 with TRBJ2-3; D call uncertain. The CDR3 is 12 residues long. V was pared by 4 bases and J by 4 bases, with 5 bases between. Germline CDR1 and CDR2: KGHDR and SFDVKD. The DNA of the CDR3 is TGTGCCACCAGTGACTCCCCAGATACGCAGTATTTT. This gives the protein CATSDSPDTQYF.